The 17 T cell receptor beta chains listed next were all sequenced from one sample in a study of vaccination effects on CD4 cells after COVID-19. Their specific antigens are unknown. Data came from immunoSEQ multiplex PCR; TCRdb stores just in-frame clones and leaves some out. In the table there are some 35,000 clones, 70% to 80% of which are singletons. ViraFEST expansion of antigen-specific CD4+ T cells with viral peptide pools preceded sequencing. Cells that had been cultured for 10 days were the source of isolated CD4+ T cells. Infection dated between March and December 2020, before the Alpha, Beta and Delta variants reached the United States. Sequencing used CD4+ T cells from PBMCs cultured with HCoV-NL63 spike peptides, obtained before COVID-19 vaccination. The source is a human donor who had a prior SARS-CoV-2 infection.

This chain uses TRBV11-3 with TRBJ2-1; no definite D call. V was trimmed by 1 base and J by 7 bases, leaving 8 bases between them. CDR1 SGHNT and CDR2 YENEEA come from the germline V gene. This CDR3 contains 13 residues. DNA for the CDR3: TGTGCCAGCAGCTTAGTCCTGGGGAATGAGCAGTTCTTC. It translates to CASSLVLGNEQFF.

The chain is built from TRBV3-1 (or the pseudogene TRBV3-2) and TRBJ2-7; D gene ambiguous. The germline V gene encodes CDR1 LGHDT and CDR2 YNNKEL (reference sequence). The CDR3 runs to 16 residues. V shed 6 bases and J shed 2 bases, with 20 bases lying between them. CDR3 in amino acids: CASSIRVTAGPYEQYF. As DNA, the CDR3 is TGTGCCAGCAGTATAAGAGTTACAGCAGGCCCCTACGAGCAGTACTTC.

The V gene is TRBV18, the J gene TRBJ2-1, with D uncertain. The CDR3 runs 16 residues. The V gene's germline CDR1 is KGHSH and CDR2 LQKENI. V lost 3 bases and J 5 bases, leaving 17 bases between the germline ends. CDR3 amino acids: CASSPPLGRGNNEQFF. For the CDR3, the DNA is TGTGCCAGCTCACCGCCCCTCGGCCGAGGTAACAATGAGCAGTTCTTC.

V gene TRBV5-1 combines with J gene TRBJ1-2; TRBD1 matches 11 bases. V trimming: 6 bases; J trimming: 3 bases; junction bases outside the gene matches: 7. Germline CDR1 and CDR2: SGHRS and YFSETQ. There are 15 residues in the CDR3. CDR3 residues: CASNLGDRGDYGYTF. CDR3 DNA: TGCGCCAGCAACCTAGGGGACAGGGGGGACTATGGCTACACCTTC.

The chain combines TRBV5-4 with TRBJ1-1, with D possibly matching TRBD1 (5 bases). CDR3 size: 15 residues. Trimming stripped 4 bases from V and 8 bases from J, with 21 bases between. CDR1 and CDR2 (germline): SGHNT, YYREEE (reference sequence). Here the CDR3 DNA reads TGTGCCAGCAGCCCGCCGGGACGAGCATCGGGGGAAGCTTTCTTT. The encoded protein is CASSPPGRASGEAFF.

V usage is TRBV6-2 or TRBV6-3 and J usage is TRBJ2-7; 11 bases match TRBD2. CDR3 length equals 16 residues. Germline lookup yields CDR1 MNHEY and CDR2 SVGEGT. The junction had 2 bases not matched to a gene; V was cut back by 0 bases and J by 1 base. The CDR3 nucleotides are TGTGCCAGCAGTTACTCGGGGACTAGCGGTTCCTACGAGCAGTACTTC. Translation: CASSYSGTSGSYEQYF.

V and J are TRBV6-2 or TRBV6-3 and TRBJ1-3; a weak D match, TRBD1 (6 bases). Trimming took 4 bases from V and 0 from J, leaving 16 bases between them. The CDR3 has 17 residues. Per germline, CDR1 MNHEY and CDR2 SVGEGT. CDR3 sequence: CASSFFLGQLSGNTIYF. Written as DNA, the CDR3 is TGTGCCAGCAGTTTCTTCCTAGGACAGCTCTCTGGAAACACCATATATTTT.

The rearrangement links TRBV9 to TRBJ1-3, with 11 bases fitting TRBD1. Germline assignment: CDR1 SGDLS and CDR2 YYNGEE. CDR3 size: 15 residues. V shed 5 bases and J 3 bases; nucleotides not matched to a gene: 4. Here the CDR3 reads CASSGTGGLGNTIYF. For the CDR3, the DNA is TGTGCCAGCAGTGGGACAGGGGGACTTGGAAACACCATATATTTT.

The sample holds a few counts of this clone. The chain has TRBV6-6 and TRBJ2-7, with TRBD1 identical over 9 bases. Losses at the gene ends were 2 bases for V and 3 bases for J; bases not matched to a gene: 5. Looked up from germline, CDR1 is MNHNY and CDR2 is SVGAGI (reference sequence). This CDR3 is 15 amino acids long. The CDR3 bases are TGTGCCAGCAGTTACCCGGGACAGGGTAACTACGAGCAGTACTTC. This sequence encodes CASSYPGQGNYEQYF.

This chain joins TRBV30 and TRBJ2-2; D unresolved. The length of the CDR3 is 13 residues. Trimming cost V 0 bases and J 5 bases, with 7 bases left between them. Germline values: CDR1 GTSNPN, CDR2 SVGIG (reference sequence). CDR3 sequence (DNA): TGTGCCTGGAGTGTAGCCGAAACCGGGGAGCTGTTTTTT. Amino acid sequence: CAWSVAETGELFF.

The chain recombines TRBV3-1 (or the pseudogene TRBV3-2) with TRBJ2-7; a weak D match, TRBD2 (6 bases). V shed 3 bases and J shed 0 bases, with 9 bases lying between them. This CDR3 spans 14 amino acids. Germline values: CDR1 LGHDT, CDR2 YNNKEL (reference sequence). The CDR3 sequence is CASSHSGSSYEQYF. The CDR3 DNA reads TGTGCCAGCAGCCATAGCGGAAGCTCCTACGAGCAGTACTTC.

The V and J genes are TRBV12-3 or TRBV12-4 and TRBJ2-5; D is possibly TRBD2 (6 bases). The CDR3 sequence is 11 residues long. The CDR3 sequence: CACGTGTTQYF. The CDR3 nucleotides read TGTGCTTGCGGGACGGGGACGACCCAGTACTTC.

This chain connects TRBV21-1 to TRBJ2-7; the table's TRBD2 call for D was not verified on the DNA. TRBV21-1 is given as a pseudogene. The CDR3 contains 15 residues. The CDR3 loop reads CASSTYGGYSYEQYF. The CDR3 bases are TGTGCCAGCAGCACCTATGGAGGGTACTCCTACGAGCAGTACTTC.

The chain has TRBV3-1 (or the pseudogene TRBV3-2) and TRBJ2-1, with D possibly TRBD2 on 6 matching bases. The CDR3 has 15 amino acids. The germline gives CDR1 LGHDT, CDR2 YNNKEL (reference sequence). Trimming took 2 bases from V and 3 from J, leaving 11 bases between them. CDR3 sequence: CASSQFAGSYNEQFF. In nucleotides, the CDR3 is TGTGCCAGCAGCCAATTCGCGGGGAGCTACAATGAGCAGTTCTTC.

V gene TRBV15 combines with J gene TRBJ1-5, with TRBD1 as a possible D gene (6 bases). Germline CDR1 LNHNV, CDR2 YYDKDF (reference sequence). The CDR3 loop spans 14 amino acids. V was pared by 1 base and J by 7 bases, with 11 bases between. CDR3 region: CATSRGGGWQPQHF. DNA for the CDR3: TGTGCCACCAGCAGAGGAGGGGGTTGGCAGCCCCAGCATTTT.

The gene calls are TRBV20-1 and TRBJ2-3, with 8 bases matching TRBD1. This CDR3 comprises 13 residues. The germline gives CDR1 DFQATT, CDR2 SNEGSKA (reference sequence). The ends lost 3 bases at V and 5 bases at J; junction bases unmatched: 4. The CDR3 coding sequence is TGCAGTGCTAGTACAGGGGGGCAAGATACGCAGTATTTT. Its translation: CSASTGGQDTQYF.

This clone was seen more than once but under ten times. The chain uses TRBV13 and TRBJ2-7; D perhaps matches TRBD1 (6 bases). The CDR3 has 14 residues. Germline values: CDR1 PRHDT, CDR2 FYEKMQ (reference sequence). Trimming removed 7 bases from V and 0 bases from J, with 13 bases in between. The CDR3, as DNA: TGTGCCAGCAAGGACAGAGTGAGCTCCTACGAGCAGTACTTC. It yields the protein CASKDRVSSYEQYF.